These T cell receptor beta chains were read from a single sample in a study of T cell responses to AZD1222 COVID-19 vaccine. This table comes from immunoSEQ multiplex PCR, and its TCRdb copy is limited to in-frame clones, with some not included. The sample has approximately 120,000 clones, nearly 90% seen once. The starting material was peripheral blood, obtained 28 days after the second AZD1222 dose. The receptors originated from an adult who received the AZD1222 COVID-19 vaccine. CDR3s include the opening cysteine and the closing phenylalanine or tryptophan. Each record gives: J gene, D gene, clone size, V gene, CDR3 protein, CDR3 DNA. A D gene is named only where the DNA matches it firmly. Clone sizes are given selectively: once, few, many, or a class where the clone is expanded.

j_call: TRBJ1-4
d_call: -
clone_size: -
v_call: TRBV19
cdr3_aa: CASIWGGSNEKLFF
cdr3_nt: TGTGCCAGTATCTGGGGCGGAAGTAATGAAAAACTGTTTTTT

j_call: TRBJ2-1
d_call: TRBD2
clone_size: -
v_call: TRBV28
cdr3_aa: CASSSFTSGGRNNEQFF
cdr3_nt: TGTGCCAGCAGTTCCTTTACGTCTGGCGGGAGGAACAATGAGCAGTTCTTC

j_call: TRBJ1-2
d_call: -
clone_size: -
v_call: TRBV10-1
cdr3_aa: CASSGSGPRNGYTF
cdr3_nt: TGCGCCAGCAGCGGGTCGGGGCCCCGGAATGGCTACACCTTC

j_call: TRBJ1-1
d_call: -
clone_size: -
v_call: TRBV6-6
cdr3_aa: CASSYSPLSLGEAFF
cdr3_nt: TGTGCCAGCAGTTACTCCCCTCTTTCTTTGGGTGAAGCTTTCTTT

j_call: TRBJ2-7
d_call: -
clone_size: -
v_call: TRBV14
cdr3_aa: CASSQDLETEQYF
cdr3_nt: TGTGCCAGCAGCCAAGATCTCGAGACAGAGCAGTACTTC

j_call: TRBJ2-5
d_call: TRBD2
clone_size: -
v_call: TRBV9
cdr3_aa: CASSPGTSGSPQETQYF
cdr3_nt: TGTGCCAGCAGCCCAGGGACTAGCGGGAGCCCCCAAGAGACCCAGTACTTC

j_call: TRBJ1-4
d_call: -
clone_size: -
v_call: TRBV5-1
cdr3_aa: CASSSNTRGEKLFF
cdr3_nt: TGCGCCAGCAGCTCAAACACGAGGGGTGAAAAACTGTTTTTT

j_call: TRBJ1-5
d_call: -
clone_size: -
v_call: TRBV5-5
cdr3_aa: CASSTRGDNQPQHF
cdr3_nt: TGTGCCAGCAGCACACGAGGAGACAATCAGCCCCAGCATTTT

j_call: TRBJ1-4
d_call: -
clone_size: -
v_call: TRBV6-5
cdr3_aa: CASSSSGEKLFF
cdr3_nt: TGTGCCAGCAGTTCCTCAGGGGAAAAACTGTTTTTT

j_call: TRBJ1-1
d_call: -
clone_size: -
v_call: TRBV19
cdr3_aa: CASSIVGLGTEAFF
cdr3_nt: TGTGCCAGTAGTATAGTAGGGTTGGGCACTGAAGCTTTCTTT

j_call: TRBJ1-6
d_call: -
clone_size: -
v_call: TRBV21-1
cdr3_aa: CASSIMRPGRNSPLHF
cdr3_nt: TGTGCCAGCAGCATCATGCGACCGGGACGAAATTCACCCCTCCACTTT

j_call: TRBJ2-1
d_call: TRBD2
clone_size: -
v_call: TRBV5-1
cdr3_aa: CASSLTSGNLEQFF
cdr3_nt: TGCGCCAGCAGCTTGACTAGCGGTAACCTTGAGCAGTTCTTC

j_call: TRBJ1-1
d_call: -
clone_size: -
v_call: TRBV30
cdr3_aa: CAWDPQGTEAFF
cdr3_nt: TGTGCCTGGGACCCGCAGGGAACCGAAGCTTTCTTT

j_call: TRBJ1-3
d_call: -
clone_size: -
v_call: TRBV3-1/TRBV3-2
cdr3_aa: CASSQVGNTIYF
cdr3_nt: TGTGCCAGCAGCCAAGTGGGAAACACCATATATTTT

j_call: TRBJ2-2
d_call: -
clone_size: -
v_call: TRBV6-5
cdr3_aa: CASSSGNTGELFF
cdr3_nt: TGTGCCAGCAGTTCAGGGAACACCGGGGAGCTGTTTTTT

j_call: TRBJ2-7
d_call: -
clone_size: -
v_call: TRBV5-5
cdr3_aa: CASSLQGGGYEQYF
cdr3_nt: TGTGCCAGCAGCTTACAGGGAGGCGGCTACGAGCAGTACTTC

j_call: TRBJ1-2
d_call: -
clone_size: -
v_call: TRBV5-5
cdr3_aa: CASTRAGAVSGYTF
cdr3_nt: TGTGCCAGCACCCGGGCTGGGGCCGTGAGTGGCTACACCTTC

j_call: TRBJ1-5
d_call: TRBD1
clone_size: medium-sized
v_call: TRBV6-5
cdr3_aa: CASNTGDYQPQHF
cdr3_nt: TGTGCCAGCAACACAGGGGACTATCAGCCCCAGCATTTT

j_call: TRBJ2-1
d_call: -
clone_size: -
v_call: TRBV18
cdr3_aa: CASSPTGDSYNEQFF
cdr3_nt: TGTGCCAGCTCACCGACGGGGGATTCCTACAATGAGCAGTTCTTC

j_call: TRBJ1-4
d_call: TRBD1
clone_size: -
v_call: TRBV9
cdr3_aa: CASSVAWGGTGDEKLFF
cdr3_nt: TGTGCCAGCAGCGTAGCTTGGGGGGGGACAGGGGACGAAAAACTGTTTTTT

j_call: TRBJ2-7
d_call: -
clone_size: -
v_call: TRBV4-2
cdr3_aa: CASSQDLFWAGVEQYF
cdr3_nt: TGTGCCAGCAGCCAAGATCTTTTTTGGGCAGGGGTCGAGCAGTACTTC

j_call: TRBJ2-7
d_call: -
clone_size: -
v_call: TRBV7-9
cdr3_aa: CASSFNYEQYF
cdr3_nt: TGTGCCAGCAGCTTCAACTACGAGCAGTACTTC

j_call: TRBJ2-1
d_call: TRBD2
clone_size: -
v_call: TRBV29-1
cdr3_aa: CSVVLAGTYNEQFF
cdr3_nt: TGCAGCGTTGTACTAGCGGGGACCTACAATGAGCAGTTCTTC

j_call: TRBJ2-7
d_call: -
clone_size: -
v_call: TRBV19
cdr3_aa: CASSIDPGGFYEQYF
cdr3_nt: TGTGCCAGTAGTATAGATCCAGGAGGGTTCTACGAGCAGTACTTC

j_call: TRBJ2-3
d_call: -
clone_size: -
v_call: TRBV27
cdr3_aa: CASSLSWADTQYF
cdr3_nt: TGTGCCAGCAGTTTATCTTGGGCAGATACGCAGTATTTT

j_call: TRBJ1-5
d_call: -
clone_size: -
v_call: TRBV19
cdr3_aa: CASRGSFGNQPQHF
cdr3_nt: TGTGCCAGTAGGGGCTCTTTCGGAAATCAGCCCCAGCATTTT

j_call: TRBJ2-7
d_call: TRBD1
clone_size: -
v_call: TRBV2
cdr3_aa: CASTQGVGYEQYF
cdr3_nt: TGTGCCAGCACCCAGGGGGTCGGCTACGAGCAGTACTTC

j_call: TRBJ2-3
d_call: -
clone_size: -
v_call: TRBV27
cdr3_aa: CASRLPLGSTDTQYF
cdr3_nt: TGTGCCAGCAGACTCCCGCTAGGCAGCACAGATACGCAGTATTTT

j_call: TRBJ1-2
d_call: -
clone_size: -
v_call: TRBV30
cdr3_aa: CAWSGGSTVTRYGYTF
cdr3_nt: TGTGCCTGGAGTGGTGGCAGTACCGTAACCCGTTATGGCTACACCTTC

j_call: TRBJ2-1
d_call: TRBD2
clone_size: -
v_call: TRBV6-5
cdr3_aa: CASSYRRTSGNEQFF
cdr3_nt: TGTGCCAGCAGTTACAGAAGGACTAGCGGCAATGAGCAGTTCTTC

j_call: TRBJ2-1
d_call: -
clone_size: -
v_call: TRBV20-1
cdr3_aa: CSPTTQEQFF
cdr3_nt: TGCAGTCCGACTACGCAGGAGCAGTTCTTC

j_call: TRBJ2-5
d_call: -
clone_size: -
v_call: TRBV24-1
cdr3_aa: CATSTAQGFQETQYF
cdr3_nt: TGTGCCACCAGCACAGCCCAGGGGTTTCAAGAGACCCAGTACTTC

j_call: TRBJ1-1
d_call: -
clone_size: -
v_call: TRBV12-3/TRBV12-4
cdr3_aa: CASAQGLNTEAFF
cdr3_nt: TGTGCCAGCGCTCAGGGCCTAAACACTGAAGCTTTCTTT

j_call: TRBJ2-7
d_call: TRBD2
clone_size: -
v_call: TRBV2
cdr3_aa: CASIGTSGRLYEQYF
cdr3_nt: TGTGCCAGCATTGGGACTAGCGGGAGATTGTACGAGCAGTACTTC

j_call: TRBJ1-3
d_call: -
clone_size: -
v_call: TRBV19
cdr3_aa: CASSGSGNTIYF
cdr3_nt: TGTGCCAGTAGTGGCTCTGGAAACACCATATATTTT

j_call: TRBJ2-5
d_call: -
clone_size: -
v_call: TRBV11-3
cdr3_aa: CASSPDGTRRRETQYF
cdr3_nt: TGTGCCAGCAGCCCAGATGGCACAAGGAGGCGGGAGACCCAGTACTTC

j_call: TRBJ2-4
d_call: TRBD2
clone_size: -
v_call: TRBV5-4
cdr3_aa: CASSFASGGGAKNIQYF
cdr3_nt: TGTGCCAGCAGCTTTGCTAGCGGGGGGGGAGCCAAAAACATTCAGTACTTC

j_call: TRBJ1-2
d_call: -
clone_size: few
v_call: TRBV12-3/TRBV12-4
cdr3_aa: CASGSGGEAGYTF
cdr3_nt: TGTGCCAGCGGATCGGGGGGGGAAGCTGGCTACACCTTC

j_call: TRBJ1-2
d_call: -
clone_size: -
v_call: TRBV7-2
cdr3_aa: CASSLLNSANYGYTF
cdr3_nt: TGTGCCAGCAGCTTATTGAATTCCGCTAACTATGGCTACACCTTC

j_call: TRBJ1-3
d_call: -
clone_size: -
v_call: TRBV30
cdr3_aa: CAWTRFGSAGVSGNTIYF
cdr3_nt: TGTGCCTGGACCCGCTTCGGTTCCGCGGGGGTCTCTGGAAACACCATATATTTT

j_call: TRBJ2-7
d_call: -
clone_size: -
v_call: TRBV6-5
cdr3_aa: CASSYSSRGYYEQYF
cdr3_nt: TGTGCCAGCAGTTACTCGAGCAGGGGATACTACGAGCAGTACTTC

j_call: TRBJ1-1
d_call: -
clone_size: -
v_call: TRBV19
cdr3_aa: CASSTWGNTEAFF
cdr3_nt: TGTGCCAGTAGTACGTGGGGGAACACTGAAGCTTTCTTT

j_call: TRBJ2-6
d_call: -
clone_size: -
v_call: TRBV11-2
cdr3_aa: CASSAQGSGANVLTF
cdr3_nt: TGTGCCAGCAGCGCACAGGGTAGCGGGGCCAACGTCCTGACTTTC

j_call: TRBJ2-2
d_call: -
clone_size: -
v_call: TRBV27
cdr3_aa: CASSWRGDTGELFF
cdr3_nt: TGTGCCAGCAGTTGGAGGGGGGACACCGGGGAGCTGTTTTTT

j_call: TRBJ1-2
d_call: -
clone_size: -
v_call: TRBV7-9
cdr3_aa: CASSPRDNNNYGYTF
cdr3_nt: TGTGCCAGCAGCCCTCGGGACAACAATAACTATGGCTACACCTTC

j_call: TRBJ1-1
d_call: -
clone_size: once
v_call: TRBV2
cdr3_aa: CASSVSSMILPEAFF
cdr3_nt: TGTGCCAGCAGTGTATCCAGTATGATTCTCCCTGAAGCTTTCTTT

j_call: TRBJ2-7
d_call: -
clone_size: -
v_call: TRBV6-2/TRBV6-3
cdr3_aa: CASSPLGSYEQYF
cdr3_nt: TGTGCCAGCAGTCCCCTGGGGTCCTACGAGCAGTACTTC

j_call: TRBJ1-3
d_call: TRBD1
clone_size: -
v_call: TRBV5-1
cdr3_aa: CASSQTGSGNTIYF
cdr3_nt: TGCGCCAGCAGCCAGACAGGGTCCGGAAACACCATATATTTT

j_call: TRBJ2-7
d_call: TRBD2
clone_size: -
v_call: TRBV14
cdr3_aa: CASSQMVGRTSGPVGYEQYF
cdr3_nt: TGTGCCAGCAGCCAGATGGTGGGGAGGACTAGCGGGCCCGTGGGCTACGAGCAGTACTTC

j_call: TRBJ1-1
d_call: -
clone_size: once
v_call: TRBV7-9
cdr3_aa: CASSPRTGRSASPEAFF
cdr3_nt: TGTGCCAGCAGCCCTAGAACAGGACGTTCCGCGAGTCCTGAAGCTTTCTTT

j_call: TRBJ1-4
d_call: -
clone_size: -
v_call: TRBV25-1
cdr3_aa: CASSESPGRSNEKLFF
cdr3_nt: TGTGCCAGCAGTGAGTCACCGGGACGGTCAAATGAAAAACTGTTTTTT

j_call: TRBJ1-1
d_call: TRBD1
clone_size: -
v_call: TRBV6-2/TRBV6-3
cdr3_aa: CASSPGQGTEAFF
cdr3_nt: TGTGCCAGCAGTCCCGGACAGGGCACTGAAGCTTTCTTT

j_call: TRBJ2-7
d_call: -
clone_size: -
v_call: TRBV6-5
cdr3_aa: CASSFKGPSSYEQYF
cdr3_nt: TGTGCCAGCAGCTTCAAGGGGCCCAGCTCCTACGAGCAGTACTTC